These T cell receptor beta chains were read from a single sample in a study of blood T cell repertoires in COVID-19. Generated by immunoSEQ multiplex PCR, the TCRdb table keeps only in-frame clones and is missing some. The repertoire holds 70,000 or so clones, with over 60% as singletons. The source material was peripheral blood. The receptors come from a man in his 60s with COVID-19, enrolled during active disease. Each CDR3 is given with its conserved first and last residue. A D gene is named only where the DNA matches it firmly. A row's size may be missing; if present it is once, few, many or a size class.

V gene	clone size	D gene	J gene	CDR3 length	CDR3 protein	CDR3 DNA
TRBV29-1	few	NA	TRBJ2-2	12	CSARSAAGELFF	TGCAGCGCACGTAGCGCGGCCGGGGAGCTGTTTTTT
TRBV19	NA	NA	TRBJ1-5	14	CASSLVLGNQPQHF	TGTGCCAGTAGTTTGGTATTAGGCAATCAGCCCCAGCATTTT
TRBV9	NA	NA	TRBJ1-1	12	CASSGQDTEAFF	TGTGCCAGCAGCGGCCAGGACACTGAAGCTTTCTTT
TRBV5-1	NA	TRBD2	TRBJ2-2	13	CASSPGGAAELFF	TGCGCCAGCAGCCCCGGGGGGGCGGCGGAGCTGTTTTTT
TRBV5-1	once	NA	TRBJ1-1	13	CASSLVESGEAFF	TGCGCCAGCAGCTTGGTTGAGTCTGGTGAAGCTTTCTTT
TRBV5-4	NA	NA	TRBJ1-3	16	CASSSGTKRSGNTIYF	TGTGCCAGCAGCTCGGGGACAAAACGCTCTGGAAACACCATATATTTT
TRBV5-1	NA	NA	TRBJ1-3	14	CASSLEGLGNTIYF	TGCGCCAGCAGCTTGGAGGGGTTAGGAAACACCATATATTTT
TRBV20-1	NA	TRBD2	TRBJ2-3	16	CSASLTSGGNTDTQYF	TGCAGTGCTAGTCTCACTAGCGGGGGAAACACAGATACGCAGTATTTT
TRBV5-4	few	NA	TRBJ2-2	16	CASSLPGTRNTGELFF	TGTGCCAGCAGCTTACCCGGGACTCGTAACACCGGGGAGCTGTTTTTT
TRBV13	NA	TRBD2	TRBJ2-5	14	CASSSLTSGKTQYF	TGTGCCAGCAGCTCTCTGACTAGCGGGAAGACCCAGTACTTC
TRBV3-1/TRBV3-2	NA	TRBD1	TRBJ2-3	15	CASSVRGQGTDTQYF	TGTGCCAGCAGCGTCCGTGGACAGGGAACAGATACGCAGTATTTT
TRBV7-2	NA	TRBD1	TRBJ1-1	14	CASSFFTGDTEAFF	TGTGCCAGCAGCTTCTTTACAGGGGACACTGAAGCTTTCTTT
TRBV24-1	NA	NA	TRBJ2-2	12	CATSGGFGELFF	TGTGCCACCAGTGGAGGCTTCGGGGAGCTGTTTTTT
TRBV7-6	NA	NA	TRBJ2-5	13	CASSGGQQGTQYF	TGTGCCAGCAGCGGCGGCCAGCAGGGGACCCAGTACTTC
TRBV30	NA	NA	TRBJ1-4	12	CAWSPTKEKLFF	TGTGCCTGGAGTCCGACTAAGGAAAAACTGTTTTTT
TRBV12-5	NA	NA	TRBJ2-1	11	CASGLLVEQFF	TGTGCTAGTGGTTTGTTAGTCGAGCAGTTCTTC
TRBV30	many	NA	TRBJ1-4	14	CAWRSLLADEKLFF	TGTGCCTGGAGATCCCTTCTGGCGGATGAAAAACTGTTTTTT
TRBV2	NA	NA	TRBJ1-3	14	CASSEQGSGNTIYF	TGTGCCAGCAGTGAACAGGGTTCCGGAAACACCATATATTTT
TRBV5-1	NA	TRBD2	TRBJ2-3	15	CASSFLAESTDTQYF	TGCGCCAGCAGCTTTCTAGCGGAAAGCACAGATACGCAGTATTTT
TRBV7-9	NA	NA	TRBJ2-3	14	CASSDGGPTDTQYF	TGTGCCAGCAGCGACGGGGGGCCCACAGATACGCAGTATTTT
TRBV3-1/TRBV3-2	NA	TRBD1	TRBJ2-3	14	CASSHDTGVGTQYF	TGTGCCAGCAGCCATGATACAGGGGTGGGGACGCAGTATTTT
TRBV5-1	NA	NA	TRBJ2-7	15	CASSLAGQGGGEQYF	TGCGCCAGCAGCTTGGCTGGACAGGGAGGGGGCGAGCAGTACTTC
TRBV2	few	TRBD1	TRBJ2-2	16	CASRVTGTGRTGELFF	TGTGCCAGCAGGGTAACCGGGACAGGGCGAACCGGGGAGCTGTTTTTT
TRBV28	NA	TRBD1	TRBJ2-6	19	CASSADRGHAPPGANVLTF	TGTGCCAGCAGTGCAGACAGGGGCCATGCCCCCCCTGGGGCCAACGTCCTGACTTTC
TRBV30	few	NA	TRBJ1-1	15	CAWSVSGGSGTEAFF	TGTGCCTGGAGTGTTTCCGGAGGGTCGGGCACTGAAGCTTTCTTT
TRBV2	NA	NA	TRBJ1-5	15	CASRGSRGGNQPQHF	TGTGCCAGCAGGGGTTCCAGGGGAGGCAATCAGCCCCAGCATTTT
TRBV21-1	NA	NA	TRBJ2-2	15	CASTQGDPLTGELFF	TGTGCCAGCACCCAGGGGGACCCTCTCACCGGGGAGCTGTTTTTT
TRBV2	NA	NA	TRBJ2-5	12	CASRRGQETQYF	TGTGCCAGCAGGCGAGGACAAGAGACCCAGTACTTC
TRBV28	NA	TRBD1	TRBJ2-7	15	CASSPGQLGVYEQYF	TGTGCCAGCAGTCCGGGACAGTTAGGTGTCTACGAGCAGTACTTC
TRBV9	NA	NA	TRBJ2-3	12	CASSAGGDTQYF	TGTGCCAGCAGCGCAGGGGGGGATACGCAGTATTTT
TRBV14	few	TRBD1	TRBJ2-2	16	CASSQDNRGYTGELFF	TGTGCCAGCAGCCAAGATAACAGGGGCTACACCGGGGAGCTGTTTTTT
TRBV27	NA	NA	TRBJ1-5	14	CASSLPKRGKPQHF	TGTGCCAGCAGTTTACCAAAACGGGGGAAGCCCCAGCATTTT
TRBV10-3	NA	TRBD1	TRBJ1-1	14	CAIRGGQGNPEAFF	TGTGCCATCAGGGGGGGACAGGGCAACCCTGAAGCTTTCTTT
TRBV2	NA	TRBD1	TRBJ1-4	13	CASNRDSYEKLFF	TGTGCCAGCAATCGGGACAGTTACGAAAAACTGTTTTTT
TRBV2	NA	NA	TRBJ2-1	14	CASRGPSSYNEQFF	TGTGCCAGCAGGGGCCCGAGCTCCTACAATGAGCAGTTCTTC
TRBV11-2	NA	TRBD1	TRBJ1-4	14	CASSPDRGDEKLFF	TGTGCCAGCAGCCCGGACAGGGGTGATGAAAAACTGTTTTTT
TRBV28	NA	NA	TRBJ2-3	15	CASSPPGRRGDTQYF	TGTGCCAGCAGTCCCCCGGGGAGGCGAGGAGATACGCAGTATTTT
TRBV7-2	NA	NA	TRBJ2-7	15	CASSPGHGPGYEQYF	TGTGCCAGCAGCCCAGGACACGGTCCGGGTTACGAGCAGTACTTC
TRBV19	NA	TRBD2	TRBJ2-7	16	CASSPLSGGSSYEQYF	TGTGCCAGTAGTCCCTTGAGCGGGGGGAGCTCCTACGAGCAGTACTTC
TRBV5-5	few	NA	TRBJ2-6	15	CASSLGPSGANVLTF	TGTGCCAGCAGCTTGGGGCCATCTGGGGCCAACGTCCTGACTTTC
TRBV29-1	NA	NA	TRBJ2-2	11	CSVPLAGELFF	TGCAGCGTCCCTTTAGCGGGGGAGCTGTTTTTT
TRBV5-4	NA	TRBD1	TRBJ2-5	13	CASSTDRGQTQYF	TGTGCCAGCAGCACCGACAGGGGTCAGACCCAGTACTTC
TRBV19	NA	TRBD2	TRBJ2-1	16	CASSRRSGRAGDEQFF	TGTGCCAGTAGTAGGCGGAGCGGGAGGGCCGGAGATGAGCAGTTCTTC
TRBV7-3	NA	NA	TRBJ2-2	13	CASSSTNAGELFF	TGTGCCAGCAGCTCCACTAATGCCGGGGAGCTGTTTTTT
TRBV28	NA	NA	TRBJ1-3	16	CASSPPGHPGGNTIYF	TGTGCCAGCAGTCCACCCGGCCATCCGGGGGGAAACACCATATATTTT
TRBV30	NA	NA	TRBJ1-3	14	CAWQSPYSGNTIYF	TGTGCGTGGCAGTCCCCGTACTCTGGAAACACCATATATTTT
TRBV13	once	TRBD2	TRBJ2-4	15	CASSRQLAGGNIQYF	TGTGCCAGCAGCCGCCAACTGGCGGGGGGGAACATTCAGTACTTC